These 20 T cell receptor beta chains share one sample of origin, sequenced in a study of T cell responses to AZD1222 COVID-19 vaccine. Method: immunoSEQ multiplex PCR; TCRdb's copy keeps in-frame clones and lacks some. The sample shows roughly 180,000 clones, around 87% of them seen only once. Material: peripheral blood, obtained on day 0 of AZD1222 vaccination. The origin of the receptors is an adult in good health.

The CDR3 spells CASSDPGQGAGNTIYF. In DNA, the CDR3 is TGTGCCAGCAGTGATCCGGGACAGGGGGCCGGAAACACCATATATTTT. The rearrangement joins TRBV6-1 to TRBJ1-3, with 12 nucleotides matching TRBD1. Germline CDR1 reads MNHNS; CDR2 reads SASEGT. Germline trimming cut 3 bases from V and 4 bases from J; bases unmatched to any gene: 4. The length of the CDR3 is 16 residues.

CDR3 residues: CASRSGNQPQHF. CDR3 bases: TGTGCCAGCAGAAGTGGCAATCAGCCCCAGCATTTT. The rearrangement uses TRBV6-5 and TRBJ1-5; no reliable D call. V was cut by 6 bases and J by 2 bases, with 5 bases left in between. The CDR3 has 12 amino acids. Germline V lookup: CDR1 MNHEY, CDR2 SVGAGI.

The chain has TRBV15 and TRBJ1-3; D gene uncertain. Germline V gene sequence: CDR1 LNHNV, CDR2 YYDKDF (reference sequence). This CDR3 comprises 18 residues. Trimming took off 0 bases at V and 0 bases at J, with 15 bases between the two ends. The DNA of the CDR3 is TGTGCCACCAGCAGAGATTATTCAGGAGCGGACTCTGGAAACACCATATATTTT. The encoded protein is CATSRDYSGADSGNTIYF.

V usage is TRBV30 and J usage is TRBJ1-3; D is unresolved. V lost 5 bases, J lost 0 bases, and 11 bases lay in between. The CDR3 runs to 14 residues. CDR1 is GTSNPN, CDR2 SVGIG, per germline (reference sequence). CDR3 nucleotide sequence: TGTGCCTGGGCCACCGGTATCTCTGGAAACACCATATATTTT. Its protein product is CAWATGISGNTIYF.

The chain joins TRBV15 to TRBJ1-5; TRBD1 is a possible D gene (5 bases). The V end was cut by 3 bases, the J end by 5 bases, with 23 bases between. This CDR3 has 18 amino acids. The V gene's germline CDR1 is LNHNV and CDR2 YYDKDF (reference sequence). This chain's CDR3 is CATSSNDGTLTPYQPQHF. CDR3 nucleotides: TGTGCCACCAGCAGTAACGACGGGACGCTGACCCCTTATCAGCCCCAGCATTTT.

The genes are TRBV7-9 and TRBJ2-5; D is unresolved. Germline V lookup: CDR1 SEHNR, CDR2 FQNEAQ (reference sequence). This CDR3 comprises 14 residues. The V end was cut by 3 bases, the J end by 5 bases, with 13 bases between. The CDR3 here is CASSLTIVAETQYF. In DNA, the CDR3 is TGTGCCAGCAGCTTGACCATCGTTGCGGAGACCCAGTACTTC.

This chain links TRBV15 with TRBJ2-2; D remains ambiguous. The V gene's germline CDR1 is LNHNV and CDR2 YYDKDF (reference sequence). V shed 4 bases and J shed 7 bases, with 10 bases lying between them. The CDR3 length is 13 residues. DNA of the CDR3: TGTGCCACCAGCACAGAGGTCTACGGGGAGCTGTTTTTT. Its translation: CATSTEVYGELFF.

J is TRBJ1-1 and V is TRBV11-2, with 9 bases lining up with TRBD1. The ends lost 5 bases at V and 5 bases at J; junction bases unmatched: 15. The CDR3 length is 17 residues. In germline, CDR1 is SGHAT, CDR2 FQNNGV. CDR3 protein: CASSPSLTGTGLTEAFF. As DNA, the CDR3 is TGTGCCAGCAGCCCGAGCCTGACAGGGACAGGGCTAACTGAAGCTTTCTTT.

The chain employs TRBV6-6 and TRBJ2-5, with D uncertain. Trimming shortened V by 0 bases and J by 5 bases, and 10 bases separated the two germline ends. Germline V lookup: CDR1 MNHNY, CDR2 SVGAGI (reference sequence). The CDR3 has 14 amino acids. The CDR3 region is CASSYSSPMETQYF. The CDR3 coding sequence is TGTGCCAGCAGTTACTCGTCTCCCATGGAGACCCAGTACTTC.

This clone was found a few times. The chain joins TRBV6-2 or TRBV6-3 to TRBJ2-4; either TRBD1 or TRBD2 may fit D (7 bases each). The CDR3 is 23 residues long. V gave up 7 bases and J gave up 0 bases, with 37 bases separating them. CDR1 and CDR2 from the germline V gene are MNHEY and SVGEGT. The CDR3, as DNA: TGTGCCAGCAACCCCCCCGGGGGGTTCCGGGACAGTCTTACATTGGCAGCCAAAAACATTCAGTACTTC. Translating gives CASNPPGGFRDSLTLAAKNIQYF.

This clone was detected only once. J is TRBJ2-2 and V is TRBV2; TRBD1 matches at 8 bases. The CDR3 loop spans 14 amino acids. CDR1 and CDR2 from the germline V gene are SNHLY and FYNNEI. With V trimmed by 7 bases and J by 7 bases, 8 bases remained unmatched. CDR3 loop: CASIMDRDVGELFF. The CDR3 DNA sequence: TGTGCCAGCATAATGGACAGGGATGTCGGGGAGCTGTTTTTT.

Worth noting for this clone: The same CDR3 is also encoded by other DNA sequences in this sample. The CDR3 coding sequence is TGTGCCAGCAGTTTAGACAGGGGGGCCTACGAGCAGTACTTC. This gives the protein CASSLDRGAYEQYF. The chain joins TRBV28 to TRBJ2-7, with 9 bases lining up with TRBD1. Germline CDR1 reads MDHEN; CDR2 reads SYDVKM. The CDR3 loop spans 14 amino acids. Trimming at V came to 2 bases and at J to 2 bases, leaving 1 base not matched to a gene.

This chain uses TRBV20-1 with TRBJ1-4; D is uncertain. The CDR3 extends over 11 amino acids. V lost 7 bases and J 5 bases, leaving 8 bases between the germline ends. CDR1 is DFQATT and CDR2 is SNEGSKA in the germline V gene (reference sequence). CDR3: CSGAGNEKLFF. In nucleotides, the CDR3 is TGCAGTGGGGCTGGCAATGAAAAACTGTTTTTT.

V gene TRBV6-5 combines with J gene TRBJ2-7, with D perhaps matching TRBD1 (6 bases). Per germline, CDR1 MNHEY and CDR2 SVGAGI. This CDR3 is 13 amino acids long. Trimming shortened V by 6 bases and J by 1 base, and 10 bases separated the two germline ends. Here the CDR3 reads CASRNRESYEQYF. CDR3 DNA sequence: TGTGCCAGCAGGAACAGGGAGTCCTACGAGCAGTACTTC.

This sequence joins TRBV9 and TRBJ2-1, with D tentatively TRBD1 or TRBD2 (5 bases each). CDR1 and CDR2 from the germline V gene are SGDLS and YYNGEE. The CDR3 is 15 amino acids. V lost 4 bases and J lost 1, with 12 bases in between. CDR3 nucleotide sequence: TGTGCCAGCAGCCCCCCGGGACGGTCCTACAATGAGCAGTTCTTC. It specifies CASSPPGRSYNEQFF.

This sequence joins TRBV19 and TRBJ1-1, with TRBD1 identical over 11 bases. The CDR3 has 16 amino acids. Germline lookup yields CDR1 LNHDA and CDR2 SQIVND (reference sequence). Trimming removed 9 bases from V and 6 bases from J; junction bases left unmatched: 15. The CDR3 loop reads CARRGQGGREWAEAFF. The CDR3 region has the DNA TGTGCCAGGCGGGGACAGGGGGGGCGAGAATGGGCTGAAGCTTTCTTT.

The J gene is TRBJ1-5, the V gene TRBV28, with D tentatively TRBD1 (5 bases). The CDR3 contains 15 residues. CDR1 and CDR2 from the germline V gene are MDHEN and SYDVKM. Trimming removed 1 base from V and 3 bases from J, with 10 bases in between. The CDR3 region has the DNA TGTGCCAGCAGTTTATTAGGGGCCCTCAATCAGCCCCAGCATTTT. Translating it yields CASSLLGALNQPQHF.

This clone was seen once. The rearrangement joins TRBV4-3 to TRBJ1-1, with D uncertain. The V gene lost 1 base and the J gene lost 2 bases, with 8 bases spanning the gap. CDR1 LGHNA and CDR2 YSLEER come from the germline V gene. The CDR3 is made up of 14 amino acids. The CDR3 DNA follows: TGCGCCAGCAGCCAAGCGGCAGCCAACACTGAAGCTTTCTTT. Amino acid sequence: CASSQAAANTEAFF.

The chain's CDR3 is CASSPIAGGPSSYNEQFF. The CDR3 DNA reads as TGTGCCAGCAGCCCCATTGCGGGGGGGCCCAGCTCCTACAATGAGCAGTTCTTC. This chain links TRBV28 with TRBJ2-1; 9 bases are a match to TRBD2. The CDR3 is made up of 18 amino acids. Germline trimming cut 6 bases from V and 0 bases from J; bases unmatched to any gene: 12. Germline CDR1 is MDHEN and CDR2 is SYDVKM.

The gene calls are TRBV6-1 and TRBJ1-3; 7 nucleotides align to TRBD1. Germline V gene sequence: CDR1 MNHNS, CDR2 SASEGT. CDR3 length equals 16 residues. V gave up 0 bases and J gave up 1 base; unmatched junction bases: 3. The CDR3 DNA reads as TGTGCCAGCAGTGAAGCGACAGGGTGGTCTGGAAACACCATATATTTT. It specifies CASSEATGWSGNTIYF.